The rows below give T cell receptor beta chains drawn from one sample of a study of shared T cell receptors in the human thymus. Produced via immunoSEQ multiplex PCR; TCRdb's table is partial and in-frame only. There are about 380,000 clones in the sample; 95% occur only once, and roughly 0.021% lies in the top ten. Sequenced: thymocytes. The receptors stem from a human donor. The CDR3 runs from the conserved cysteine through the conserved F or W. D genes are given only for firm matches. A row's size may be missing; if present it is once, few, many or a size class.

clone_size d_call j_call v_call cdr3_length cdr3_aa cdr3_nt
NA NA TRBJ2-3 TRBV28 12 CASSQGIDTQYF TGTGCCAGCAGTCAAGGGATAGATACGCAGTATTTT
NA TRBD2 TRBJ2-3 TRBV5-8 16 CASSLRGGPTTDTQYF TGTGCCAGCAGCTTGCGGGGGGGACCTACCACAGATACGCAGTATTTT
NA TRBD1 TRBJ2-3 TRBV19 15 CASSQGQDSTDTQYF TGTGCCAGTAGCCAGGGACAGGACTCCACAGATACGCAGTATTTT
once NA TRBJ2-2 TRBV5-6 14 CASLGIKQSGELFF TGTGCCAGCCTTGGGATCAAGCAATCCGGGGAGCTGTTTTTT
NA TRBD2 TRBJ2-1 TRBV27 14 CATRASGTYNEQFF TGTGCCACCAGGGCTAGCGGTACCTACAATGAGCAGTTCTTC
NA NA TRBJ1-2 TRBV11-2 16 CASSFPRARAAYGYTF TGTGCCAGCAGCTTTCCTAGAGCCAGGGCGGCCTATGGCTACACCTTC
NA TRBD2 TRBJ2-7 TRBV28 14 CASSLLAGVYEQYF TGTGCCAGCAGCCTACTAGCGGGAGTCTACGAGCAGTACTTC
NA TRBD2 TRBJ2-1 TRBV5-1 16 CASSRTSGMRYNEQFF TGCGCCAGCAGCAGGACTAGCGGGATGCGCTACAATGAGCAGTTCTTC
NA NA TRBJ2-7 TRBV28 16 CASRLRLRTGTYEQYF TGTGCCAGCAGGCTACGACTCAGGACTGGGACCTACGAGCAGTACTTC
NA TRBD1 TRBJ1-2 TRBV7-2 15 CASRDRGNANYGYTF TGTGCCAGCCGGGACAGGGGGAACGCTAACTATGGCTACACCTTC
NA NA TRBJ2-7 TRBV18 19 CASASRRQKKGYESYEQYF TGTGCCAGCGCGAGCCGACGGCAGAAAAAAGGATATGAGTCCTACGAGCAGTACTTC
NA NA TRBJ1-5 TRBV9 17 CASSPGRTACPEQPQHF TGTGCCAGCAGCCCGGGTAGGACAGCCTGCCCTGAGCAGCCCCAGCATTTT
NA NA TRBJ2-1 TRBV10-3 16 CAISGGVGDSYNEQFF TGTGCCATCAGTGGCGGGGTGGGAGACTCCTACAATGAGCAGTTCTTC
NA TRBD1 TRBJ1-4 TRBV30 16 CAWSNKGTGLGEKLFF TGTGCCTGGAGTAACAAAGGGACAGGCCTTGGGGAAAAACTGTTTTTT
NA NA TRBJ2-1 TRBV29-1 14 CSATRDPLYNEQFF TGCAGCGCTACCCGGGACCCCCTTTACAATGAGCAGTTCTTC
once NA TRBJ2-3 TRBV6-5 14 CASSSPYRPDTQYF TGTGCCAGCAGTTCCCCCTATCGTCCAGATACGCAGTATTTT
NA NA TRBJ2-2 TRBV7-7 14 CASSLRANTGELFF TGTGCCAGCAGCTTAAGGGCCAACACCGGGGAGCTGTTTTTT
NA TRBD2 TRBJ2-5 TRBV5-6 15 CASSLQRENQETQYF TGTGCCAGCAGCCTACAGCGGGAGAACCAAGAGACCCAGTACTTC
NA NA TRBJ2-1 TRBV13 16 CASSLIVGAHYNEQFF TGTGCCAGCAGCCTTATCGTAGGAGCCCACTACAATGAGCAGTTCTTC
NA NA TRBJ1-5 TRBV5-8 15 CASSLLGGWGQPQHF TGTGCCAGCAGCCTGCTGGGGGGTTGGGGTCAGCCCCAGCATTTT
NA TRBD1 TRBJ1-5 TRBV6-1 17 CASSDNRGQSINQPQHF TGTGCCAGCAGTGATAACAGGGGGCAATCGATCAATCAGCCCCAGCATTTT
NA NA TRBJ2-1 TRBV27 18 CASSLLPTNRVGLDEQFF TGTGCCAGCAGCCTCTTACCTACCAACAGGGTCGGGCTCGATGAGCAGTTCTTC